This T cell receptor beta chain is drawn from a study of Graves' ophthalmopathy and Graves' hyperthyroidism. Across the study: Peripheral blood was collected at initial diagnosis, before any treatment. Study findings and constraints: A model built from 13 signatures distinguished ophthalmopathy from stable hyperthyroidism with 87.88% sensitivity and around 78% specificity.

TCR beta CDR3 regions were amplified from RNA transcripts. HTBI-primed first-round RT-PCR preceded second-round multiplex PCR. TCRdb re-analysed the multiplex PCR reads in MiXCR, keeping a single row per CDR3 protein. Of some 380,000 distinct CDR3 sequences listed, just over 15% are singletons. Hyperthyroidism qualified as stable when ophthalmopathy did not develop within 18 months of follow-up. Additional autoimmune diseases, uncontrolled infections, pregnancy or lactation disqualified patients. The ends lost 6 bases at V and 1 base at J; junction bases unmatched: 5. Germline CDR1 is MNHNS and CDR2 is SASEGT. The CDR3 consists of 14 residues. In this sample, this clonotype turned up many times. The antigen is unknown.

Source material: peripheral blood. This sequence originates from a woman under 30 with stable Graves' hyperthyroidism. The chain carries TRBV6-1 and TRBJ1-1; 7 bases are shared with TRBD1. CDR3 amino acids: CASRGRGGNTEAFF. Here the CDR3 DNA reads TGTGCCAGCAGGGGCAGGGGGGGGAACACTGAAGCTTTCTTT.